Shown below are 18 T cell receptor beta chains from a single sample sequenced in a study of human T cells and chemical hapten exposure (dated by TCRdb to the early 2020s). This specimen's time point label, per the study, means: patch test 1, 2 weeks after DPC sensitization. Reading the label with the study, this specimen's treatment or condition is: therapeutic diphenylcyclopropenone sensitization with weekly scalp DPC. Libraries were constructed by RACE. Reads for this sample came from a NextSeq 500. The raw public data were reprocessed by TCRdb itself: fastp quality trimming at Q25, MiXCR clonotype calling, in-frame beta chains only. Every distinct CDR3 protein forms one entry, paired with its most common genes and DNA. The table for this sample lists 11,000 to 15,000 distinct CDR3 sequences; around 17% of them were counted only once. The biggest ten clones account for 7.2% of the sample. This specimen was whole blood, taken in connection with sensitization to the hapten diphenylcyclopropenone (DPC). Receptor source: a woman in her 30s with alopecia areata. Some clones in this sample may be carry-over from other donors' samples.

By share, this clonotype ranks as medium-sized. V and J are TRBV7-9 and TRBJ2-2; possibly TRBD1 for D (6 bases). V shed 5 bases and J shed 4 bases, with 11 bases lying between them. Germline lookup yields CDR1 SEHNR and CDR2 FQNEAQ (reference sequence). The CDR3 runs to 14 residues. CDR3 region: CASSTDSPTGELFF. The CDR3, as DNA: TGTGCCAGCAGCACGGACAGTCCCACCGGGGAGCTGTTTTTT.

The V call is TRBV29-1, the J call TRBJ1-1, with 9 bases that match TRBD1. The CDR3 consists of 12 residues. Germline values: CDR1 SQVTM, CDR2 ANQGSEA. The V and J ends lost 6 bases and 4 bases, in that order; junction bases with no gene match: 3. The CDR3 protein is CSVGQGRTEAFF. CDR3 bases: TGCAGCGTCGGACAGGGGCGCACTGAAGCTTTCTTT.

This clonotype was counted ten times or more. One end of the junction fails to match germline, which may point to a read error. This sequence joins TRBV6-2 or TRBV6-3 and TRBJ2-1; perhaps TRBD2 as D (5 bases). Germline V gene data show CDR1 as MNHEY and CDR2 as SVGEGT. The CDR3 spans 17 residues. CDR3 coding DNA: TGTGCCAGCAGTTACCCCTCTAGCTCCCATCTTAAAAATGGGCAGTTCTTC. Encoded protein: CASSYPSSSHLKNGQFF.

This clonotype is medium-sized in the sample. This chain uses TRBV10-1 with TRBJ1-1; a weak D match, TRBD1 (5 bases). The CDR3 is 13 residues long. Looked up from germline, CDR1 is WNHNN and CDR2 is SYGVQD (reference sequence). Trimming took off 7 bases at V and 2 bases at J, with 11 bases between the two ends. The CDR3 DNA reads TGCGCCAGCAAGGCGGGGGGTAACACTGAAGCTTTCTTT. As protein: CASKAGGNTEAFF.

This clonotype has a count of ten or more. This sequence joins TRBV7-6 and TRBJ1-2; possibly TRBD1 for D (6 bases). The germline V gene encodes CDR1 SGHVS and CDR2 FNYEAQ. V was pared by 0 bases and J by 0 bases, with 11 bases between. The CDR3 is 16 residues long. CDR3 DNA: TGTGCCAGCAGCTTAGCTATGGGGGCCACTAACTATGGCTACACCTTC. This codes for CASSLAMGATNYGYTF.

This clonotype was detected a few times. The chain employs TRBV2 and TRBJ2-1; the match to TRBD2 covers 8 bases. Germline V gene data show CDR1 as SNHLY and CDR2 as FYNNEI. This CDR3 has 15 residues. With V trimmed by 3 bases and J by 6 bases, 7 bases remained unmatched. The CDR3 DNA follows: TGTGCCAGCAGTGAGTCGGGACTAGGCTCCAATGAGCAGTTCTTC. It encodes CASSESGLGSNEQFF.

This clonotype was detected ten times or more. The V and J genes are TRBV4-3 and TRBJ2-1; D call uncertain. The length of the CDR3 is 17 residues. V lost 0 bases and J lost 0, with 12 bases in between. Per the germline V gene, CDR1 is LGHNA and CDR2 is YSLEER. CDR3 bases: TGCGCCAGCAGCCAAGACCTAGTCGGTAACTCCTACAATGAGCAGTTCTTC. Protein sequence: CASSQDLVGNSYNEQFF.

By share of the sample, this clonotype is medium-sized. This sequence joins TRBV15 and TRBJ1-5; no firm D call. CDR1 is LNHNV, CDR2 YYDKDF, per germline (reference sequence). The CDR3 length is 14 residues. Deletions cut 0 bases from V and 1 base from J, with 4 bases between. CDR3 DNA sequence: TGTGCCACCAGCAGAGATCACAGCAATCAGCCCCAGCATTTT. Protein sequence: CATSRDHSNQPQHF. The full variable domain, its missing parts supplied by reference TRBV15 and TRBJ1-5, is DAMVIQNPRYQVTQFGKPVTLSCSQTLNHNVMYWYQQKSSQAPKLLFHYYDKDFNNEADTPDNFQSRRPNTSFCFLDIRSPGLGDTAMYLCATSRDHSNQPQHFGDGTRLSIL.

The CDR3 spells CASSTGVSGRWTGELFF. CDR3 nucleotides: TGTGCCAGCAGCACCGGGGTCAGCGGGAGATGGACCGGGGAGCTGTTTTTT. The V call is TRBV11-3, the J call TRBJ2-2, with 8 positions matching TRBD2. Germline assignment: CDR1 SGHNT and CDR2 YENEEA. The V gene end was trimmed by 5 bases and the J gene end by 5 bases; junction bases not matched to a gene: 13. The CDR3 covers 17 residues.

V and J are TRBV11-3 and TRBJ2-7, with TRBD2 identical over 7 bases. V was pared by 4 bases and J by 4 bases, with 4 bases of the junction left unmatched. CDR3 length: 13 amino acids. The germline V gene encodes CDR1 SGHNT and CDR2 YENEEA. CDR3 DNA sequence: TGTGCCAGCAGCTCGAAGCGGGGATACGAGCAGTACTTC. This codes for CASSSKRGYEQYF.

This chain connects TRBV9 to TRBJ2-7, with 7 positions matching TRBD1. The CDR3 totals 14 residues. Trimming at V came to 1 base and at J to 2 bases, leaving 3 bases not matched to a gene. Germline V gene sequence: CDR1 SGDLS, CDR2 YYNGEE. As DNA, the CDR3 is TGTGCCAGCAGCGTAACAGGGGCCCCCTACGAGCAGTACTTC. This codes for CASSVTGAPYEQYF. The whole variable domain, filled in from reference TRBV9 and TRBJ2-7, reads DSGVTQTPKHLITATGQRVTLRCSPRSGDLSVYWYQQSLDQGLQFLIQYYNGEERAKGNILERFSAQQFPDLHSELNLSSLELGDSALYFCASSVTGAPYEQYFGPGTRLTVT.

The chain uses TRBV4-1 and TRBJ2-2, with a possible D match to TRBD1 (7 bases). The CDR3 spans 18 residues. The V gene's germline CDR1 is MGHRA and CDR2 YSYEKL. Trimming stripped 0 bases from V and 6 bases from J, with 20 bases between. CDR3 bases: TGCGCCAGCAGCCAAGATCTTATTGGAGGGGGCTCGTCCGGGGAGCTGTTTTTT. It specifies CASSQDLIGGGSSGELFF.

This clonotype has a count of ten or more. CDR3 DNA sequence: TGTGCTAGTAAAACCGGGACAGGAGGTTCAGATACGCAGTATTTT. Its translation: CASKTGTGGSDTQYF. This chain joins TRBV12-5 and TRBJ2-3, with 8 nucleotides matching TRBD1. Per the germline V gene, CDR1 is LGHNT and CDR2 is FRNRAP. The CDR3 totals 15 residues. V was pared by 8 bases and J by 4 bases, with 11 bases of the junction left unmatched. The complete variable domain, with remaining parts taken from reference TRBV12-5 and TRBJ2-3, reads DARVTQTPRHKVTEMGQEVTMRCQPILGHNTVFWYRQTMMQGLELLAYFRNRAPLDDSGMPKDRFSAEMPDATLATLKIQPSEPRDSAVYFCASKTGTGGSDTQYFGPGTRLTVL.

This clonotype is categorized as medium-sized. The chain is built from TRBV6-6 and TRBJ2-7; possible D gene TRBD2, 5 bases. V was trimmed by 0 bases and J by 7 bases, leaving 10 bases between them. The CDR3 is made up of 13 amino acids. The germline gives CDR1 MNHNY, CDR2 SVGAGI (reference sequence). The CDR3 is CASSYSRVREQYF. CDR3 in DNA: TGTGCCAGCAGTTACTCGCGGGTGAGAGAGCAGTACTTC.

This clonotype was counted ten times or more. The chain carries TRBV29-1 and TRBJ2-5; the match to TRBD2 covers 10 bases. This CDR3 region has 13 residues. Per germline, CDR1 SQVTM and CDR2 ANQGSEA. The V and J ends lost 6 bases and 3 bases, in that order; junction bases with no gene match: 4. The CDR3 loop is CSVATSGKETQYF. The CDR3 DNA reads as TGCAGCGTCGCAACTAGCGGGAAAGAGACCCAGTACTTC.

This clonotype is medium-sized by share. This chain joins TRBV18 and TRBJ1-1, with 8 bases lining up with TRBD1. CDR1 is KGHSH, CDR2 LQKENI, per germline. V gave up 1 base and J gave up 2 bases; unmatched junction bases: 3. This CDR3 comprises 15 residues. The CDR3, as DNA: TGTGCCAGCTCACCACAGGGACAGGCCAACACTGAAGCTTTCTTT. Translated: CASSPQGQANTEAFF.

This clonotype was counted at least ten times. The gene calls are TRBV20-1 and TRBJ2-1; D gene ambiguous. Germline V gene data show CDR1 as DFQATT and CDR2 as SNEGSKA (reference sequence). This CDR3 contains 11 residues. Deletions cut 3 bases from V and 6 bases from J, with 6 bases between. The CDR3, as DNA: TGCAGTGCTAGTCCGCTCAATGAGCAGTTCTTC. Encoded protein: CSASPLNEQFF.

In this sample, this clonotype turned up many times. V gene TRBV12-3 or TRBV12-4 combines with J gene TRBJ2-3, with a weak D call TRBD1 (6 bases). There are 16 residues in the CDR3. V was cut by 4 bases and J by 1 base, with 15 bases left in between. This CDR3 is CASSSYRDIGTDTQYF. Here the CDR3 DNA reads TGTGCCAGCAGTTCTTACCGGGACATCGGCACAGATACGCAGTATTTT.